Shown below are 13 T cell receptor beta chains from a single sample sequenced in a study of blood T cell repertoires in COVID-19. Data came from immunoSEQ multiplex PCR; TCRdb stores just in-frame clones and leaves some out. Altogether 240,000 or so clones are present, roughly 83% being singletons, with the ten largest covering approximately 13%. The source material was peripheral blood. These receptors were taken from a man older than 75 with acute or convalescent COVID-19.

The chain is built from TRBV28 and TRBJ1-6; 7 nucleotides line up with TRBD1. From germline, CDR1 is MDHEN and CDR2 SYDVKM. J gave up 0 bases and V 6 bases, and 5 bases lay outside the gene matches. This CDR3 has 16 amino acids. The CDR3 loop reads CASRRTGSSYNSPLHF. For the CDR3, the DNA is TGTGCCAGCAGACGGACAGGCAGCTCCTATAATTCACCCCTCCACTTT.

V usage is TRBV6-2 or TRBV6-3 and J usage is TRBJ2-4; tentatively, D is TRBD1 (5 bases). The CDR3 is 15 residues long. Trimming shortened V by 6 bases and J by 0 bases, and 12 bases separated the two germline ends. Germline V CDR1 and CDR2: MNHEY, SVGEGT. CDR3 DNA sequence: TGTGCCAGCAGCCGGCAGGGTGTAGCCAAAAACATTCAGTACTTC. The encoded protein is CASSRQGVAKNIQYF.

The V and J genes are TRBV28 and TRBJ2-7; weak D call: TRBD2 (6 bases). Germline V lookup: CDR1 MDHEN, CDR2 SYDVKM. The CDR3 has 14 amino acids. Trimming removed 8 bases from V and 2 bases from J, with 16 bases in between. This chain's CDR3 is CASSVGLPAYEQYF. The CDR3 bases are TGTGCCAGCTCGGTAGGACTACCCGCCTACGAGCAGTACTTC.

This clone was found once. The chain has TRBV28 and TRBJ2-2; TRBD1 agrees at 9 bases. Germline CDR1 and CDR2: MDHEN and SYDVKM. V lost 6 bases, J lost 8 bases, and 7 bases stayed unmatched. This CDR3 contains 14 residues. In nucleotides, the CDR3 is TGTGCCAGCAGGGTAACAGGGGGCTCTGGGGAGCTGTTTTTT. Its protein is CASRVTGGSGELFF.

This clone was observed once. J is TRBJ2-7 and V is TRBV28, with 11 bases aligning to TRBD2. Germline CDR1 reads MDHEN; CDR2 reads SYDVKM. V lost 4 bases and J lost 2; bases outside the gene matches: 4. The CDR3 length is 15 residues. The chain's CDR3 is CASSYGTSGTYEQYF. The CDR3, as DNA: TGTGCCAGCAGTTATGGGACTAGCGGTACCTACGAGCAGTACTTC.

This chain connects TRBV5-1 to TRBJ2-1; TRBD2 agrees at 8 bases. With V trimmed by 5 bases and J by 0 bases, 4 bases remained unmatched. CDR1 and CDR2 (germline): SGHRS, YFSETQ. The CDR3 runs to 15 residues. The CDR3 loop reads CASSREGSSYNEQFF. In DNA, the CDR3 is TGCGCCAGCAGTCGGGAGGGTAGCTCCTACAATGAGCAGTTCTTC.

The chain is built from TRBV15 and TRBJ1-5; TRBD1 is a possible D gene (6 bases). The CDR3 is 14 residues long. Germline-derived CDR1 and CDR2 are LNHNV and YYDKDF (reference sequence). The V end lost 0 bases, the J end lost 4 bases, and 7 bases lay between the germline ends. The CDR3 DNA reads TGTGCCACCAGCAGAGAGGGGGCAAATCAGCCCCAGCATTTT. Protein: CATSREGANQPQHF.

The CDR3 DNA is TGTGCCAGCAGGGAACAGGGGGCGACCGCTGAAGCTTTCTTT. Protein sequence: CASREQGATAEAFF. The V and J genes are TRBV27 and TRBJ1-1, with 9 nucleotides matching TRBD1. The germline CDR1 and CDR2 sequences are MNHEY and SMNVEV (reference sequence). There are 14 residues in the CDR3. V shed 6 bases and J 6 bases; nucleotides not matched to a gene: 8.

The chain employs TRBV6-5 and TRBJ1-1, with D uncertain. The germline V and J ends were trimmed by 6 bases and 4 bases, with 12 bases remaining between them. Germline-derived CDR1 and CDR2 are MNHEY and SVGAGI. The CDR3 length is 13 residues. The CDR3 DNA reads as TGTGCCAGCAGGGCGACGGGTCCCACTGAAGCTTTCTTT. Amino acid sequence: CASRATGPTEAFF.

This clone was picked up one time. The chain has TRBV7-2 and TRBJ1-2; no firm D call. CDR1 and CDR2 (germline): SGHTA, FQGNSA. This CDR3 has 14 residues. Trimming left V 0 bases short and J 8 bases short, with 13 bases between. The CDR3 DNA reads TGTGCCAGCAGCTTAGCGTTTACTAGTAGGGGCTACACCTTC. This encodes CASSLAFTSRGYTF.

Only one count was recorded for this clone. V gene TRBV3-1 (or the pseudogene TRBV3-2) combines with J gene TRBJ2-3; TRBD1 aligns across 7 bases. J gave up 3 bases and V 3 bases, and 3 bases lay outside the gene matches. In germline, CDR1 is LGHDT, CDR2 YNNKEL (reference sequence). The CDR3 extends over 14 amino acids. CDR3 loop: CASSQGQITDTQYF. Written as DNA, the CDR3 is TGTGCCAGCAGCCAGGGACAGATAACAGATACGCAGTATTTT.

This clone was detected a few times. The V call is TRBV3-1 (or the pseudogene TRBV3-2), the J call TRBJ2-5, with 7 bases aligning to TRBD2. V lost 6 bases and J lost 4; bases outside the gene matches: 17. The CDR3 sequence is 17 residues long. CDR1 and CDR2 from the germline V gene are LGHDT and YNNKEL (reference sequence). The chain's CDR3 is CASSPRGRPWGGETQYF. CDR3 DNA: TGTGCCAGCAGTCCAAGAGGGCGCCCCTGGGGGGGAGAGACCCAGTACTTC.

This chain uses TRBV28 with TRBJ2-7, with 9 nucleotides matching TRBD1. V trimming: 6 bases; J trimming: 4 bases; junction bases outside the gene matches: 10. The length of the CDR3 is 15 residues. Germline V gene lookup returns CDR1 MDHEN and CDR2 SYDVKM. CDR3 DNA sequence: TGTGCCAGCAGCAGAGACAGGGGGGGAGGTTACGAGCAGTACTTC. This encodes CASSRDRGGGYEQYF. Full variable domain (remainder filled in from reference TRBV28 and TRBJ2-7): DVKVTQSSRYLVKRTGEKVFLECVQDMDHENMFWYRQDPGLGLRLIYFSYDVKMKEKGDIPEGYSVSREKKERFSLILESASTNQTSMYLCASSRDRGGGYEQYFGPGTRLTVT.